The sequence of this TCR beta chain was determined in a study of blood T cell repertoires in COVID-19. Study context: PBMCs, B-cell-depleted T cells, or T cells provided the cDNA or gDNA that made up the material.

Per the original data handling: Cell counts per sample came from amplifying reference gene primers. The table came from immunoSEQ multiplex PCR; TCRdb's copy has only in-frame clones and leaves some out. The DNA was the basis for D and trimming; V, J and clone size are from that table. This sample has about 220,000 clones, with 88% found just once. Individuals aged 18 to 89 years were recruited from fewer than 25 US areas. Allocation to cohorts depended on clinical history reported by the participants. Germline loops: CDR1 MGHDK, CDR2 SYGVNS. The CDR3 is 17 amino acids. Trimming at V came to 5 bases and at J to 4 bases, leaving 14 bases not matched to a gene.

The TCR comes from a woman between 25 and 40 years old who had recovered from COVID-19. Input material: PBMCs or T cells enriched from blood (not recorded which). The gene calls are TRBV25-1 and TRBJ1-2; 9 bases map to TRBD1. CDR3 region: CASSTGGAKKDSYGYTF. Here the CDR3 DNA reads TGTGCCAGCAGTACAGGGGGCGCGAAAAAAGACTCCTATGGCTACACCTTC.